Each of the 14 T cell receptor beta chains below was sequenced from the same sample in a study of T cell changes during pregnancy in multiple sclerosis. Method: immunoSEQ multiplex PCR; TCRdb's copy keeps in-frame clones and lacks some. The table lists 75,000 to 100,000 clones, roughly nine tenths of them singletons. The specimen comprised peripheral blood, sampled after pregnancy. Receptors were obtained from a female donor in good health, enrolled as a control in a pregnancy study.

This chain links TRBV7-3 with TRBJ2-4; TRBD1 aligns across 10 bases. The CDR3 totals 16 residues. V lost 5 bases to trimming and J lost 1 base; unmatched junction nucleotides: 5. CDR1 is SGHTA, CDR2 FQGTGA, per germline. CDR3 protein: CASSPGQGVAKNIQYF. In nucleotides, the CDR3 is TGTGCCAGCAGCCCAGGACAGGGGGTTGCCAAAAACATTCAGTACTTC.

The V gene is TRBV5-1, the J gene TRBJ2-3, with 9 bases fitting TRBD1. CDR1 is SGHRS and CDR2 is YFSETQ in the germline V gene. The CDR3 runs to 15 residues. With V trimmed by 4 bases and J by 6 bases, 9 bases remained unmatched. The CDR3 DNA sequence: TGCGCCAGCAGCCCTCGGACAGGGGTGGGTGATACGCAGTATTTT. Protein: CASSPRTGVGDTQYF. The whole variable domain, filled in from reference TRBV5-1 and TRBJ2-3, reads KAGVTQTPRYLIKTRGQQVTLSCSPISGHRSVSWYQQTPGQGLQFLFEYFSETQRNKGNFPGRFSGRQFSNSRSEMNVSTLELGDSALYLCASSPRTGVGDTQYFGPGTRLTVL.

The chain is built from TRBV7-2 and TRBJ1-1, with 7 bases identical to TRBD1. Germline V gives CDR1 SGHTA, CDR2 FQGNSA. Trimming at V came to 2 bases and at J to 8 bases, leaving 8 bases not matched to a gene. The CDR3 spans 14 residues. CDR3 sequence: CASSLIPQQGEAFF. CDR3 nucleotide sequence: TGTGCCAGCAGCTTAATCCCACAACAGGGGGAAGCTTTCTTT.

The CDR3 coding sequence is TGTGCCATCACAGGGGGCTTTGGAAACACCATATATTTT. This codes for CAITGGFGNTIYF. This chain links TRBV28 with TRBJ1-3; 9 nucleotides match TRBD1. This CDR3 comprises 13 residues. The germline gives CDR1 MDHEN, CDR2 SYDVKM. Unmatched junction bases numbered 4, after V lost 10 bases and J lost 3 bases.

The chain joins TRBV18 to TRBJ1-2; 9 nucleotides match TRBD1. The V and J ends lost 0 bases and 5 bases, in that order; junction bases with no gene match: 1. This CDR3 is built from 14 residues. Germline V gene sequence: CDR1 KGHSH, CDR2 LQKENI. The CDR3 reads CASSPPGQGYGYTF. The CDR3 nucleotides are TGTGCCAGCTCACCACCGGGACAGGGTTATGGCTACACCTTC. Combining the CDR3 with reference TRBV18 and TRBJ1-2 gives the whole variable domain NAGVMQNPRHLVRRRGQEARLRCSPMKGHSHVYWYRQLPEEGLKFMVYLQKENIIDESGMPKERFSAEFPKEGPSILRIQQVVRGDSAAYFCASSPPGQGYGYTFGSGTRLTVV.

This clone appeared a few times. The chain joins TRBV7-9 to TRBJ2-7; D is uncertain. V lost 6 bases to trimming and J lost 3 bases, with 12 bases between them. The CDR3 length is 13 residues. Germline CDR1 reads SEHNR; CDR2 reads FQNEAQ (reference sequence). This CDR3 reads CASSPRGVYEQYF. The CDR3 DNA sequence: TGTGCCAGCAGTCCCAGAGGAGTCTACGAGCAGTACTTC.

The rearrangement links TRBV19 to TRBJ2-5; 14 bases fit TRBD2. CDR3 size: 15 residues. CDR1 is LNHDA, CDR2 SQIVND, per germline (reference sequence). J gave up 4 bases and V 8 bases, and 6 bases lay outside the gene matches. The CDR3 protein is CASREGLAGGETQYF. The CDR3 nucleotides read TGTGCCAGTCGAGAAGGACTAGCGGGGGGAGAGACCCAGTACTTC.

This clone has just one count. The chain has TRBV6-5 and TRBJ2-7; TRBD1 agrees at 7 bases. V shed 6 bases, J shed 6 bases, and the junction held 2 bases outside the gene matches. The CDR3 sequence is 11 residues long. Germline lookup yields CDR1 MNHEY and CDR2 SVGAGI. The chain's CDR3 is CASSWDSEQYF. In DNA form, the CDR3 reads TGTGCCAGCAGCTGGGACAGCGAGCAGTACTTC.

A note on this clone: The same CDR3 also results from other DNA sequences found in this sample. The CDR3 region is CAWSVRTAGWGYTF. As DNA, the CDR3 is TGTGCCTGGAGTGTACGAACAGCAGGATGGGGCTACACCTTC. The V gene is TRBV30, the J gene TRBJ1-2, with unresolved D. Trimming took off 0 bases at V and 8 bases at J, with 16 bases between the two ends. Germline V gene data show CDR1 as GTSNPN and CDR2 as SVGIG (reference sequence). This CDR3 is built from 14 residues. Complete variable domain (other parts from reference TRBV30 and TRBJ1-2): SQTIHQWPATLVQPVGSPLSLECTVEGTSNPNLYWYRQAAGRGLQLLFYSVGIGQISSEVPQNLSASRPQDRQFILSSKKLLLSDSGFYLCAWSVRTAGWGYTFGSGTRLTVV.

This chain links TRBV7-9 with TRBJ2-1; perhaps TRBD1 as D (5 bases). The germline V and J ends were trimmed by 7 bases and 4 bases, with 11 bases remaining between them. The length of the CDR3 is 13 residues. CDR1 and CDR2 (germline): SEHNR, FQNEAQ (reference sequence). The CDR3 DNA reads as TGTGCCAGCACAGGGCGTGAGTACAATGAGCAGTTCTTC. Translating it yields CASTGREYNEQFF.

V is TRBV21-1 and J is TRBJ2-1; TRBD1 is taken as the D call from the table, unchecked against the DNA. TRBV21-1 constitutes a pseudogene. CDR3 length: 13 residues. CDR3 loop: CASSKAGQNEQFF. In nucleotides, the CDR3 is TGTGCCAGCAGCAAAGCGGGGCAAAATGAGCAGTTCTTC.

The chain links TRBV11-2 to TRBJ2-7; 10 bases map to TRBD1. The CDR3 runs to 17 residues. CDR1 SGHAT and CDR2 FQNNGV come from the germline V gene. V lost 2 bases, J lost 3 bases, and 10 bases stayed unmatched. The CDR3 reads CASSLFFRGTGDYEQYF. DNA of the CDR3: TGTGCCAGCAGCTTATTCTTCAGGGGGACAGGGGACTACGAGCAGTACTTC.

In nucleotides, the CDR3 is TGTGCCAGCAGTCGACTAGCGGGGGTCACAGATACGCAGTATTTT. This sequence encodes CASSRLAGVTDTQYF. The chain has TRBV7-2 and TRBJ2-3; TRBD2 agrees at 12 bases. Germline CDR1 and CDR2: SGHTA and FQGNSA. V trimming: 6 bases; J trimming: 2 bases; junction bases outside the gene matches: 3. The length of the CDR3 is 15 residues.

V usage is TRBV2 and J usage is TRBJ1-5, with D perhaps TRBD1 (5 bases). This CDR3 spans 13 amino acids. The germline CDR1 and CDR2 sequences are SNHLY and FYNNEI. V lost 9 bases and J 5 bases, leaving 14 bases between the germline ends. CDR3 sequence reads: CASRTEGYQPQHF. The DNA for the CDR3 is TGTGCCAGTAGGACGGAGGGGTATCAGCCCCAGCATTTT.